The sequence of this TCR beta chain was determined in a study of Graves' ophthalmopathy and Graves' hyperthyroidism. Investigators amplified TCR beta CDR3 regions from RNA transcripts. HTBI-primed RT-PCR formed the first round, and a multiplex PCR formed the second. MiXCR was run by TCRdb on the multiplex PCR reads, yielding one entry per CDR3 protein. The sample contains under 400,000 distinct CDR3 sequences, 17% of which appear only once. At least ten counts were recorded for this clonotype. The sample taken for sequencing was peripheral blood. The TCR originated in an adult man with Graves' ophthalmopathy.

The CDR3 region is CASTTLRNSNQPQHF. The DNA for the CDR3 is TGTGCCAGCACCACGCTCAGAAATAGCAATCAGCCCCAGCATTTT. The chain employs TRBV6-2 or TRBV6-3 and TRBJ1-5; D is ambiguous. Trimming cost V 7 bases and J 0 bases, with 13 bases left between them. The CDR3 extends over 15 amino acids. Germline-derived CDR1 and CDR2 are MNHEY and SVGEGT.